The clone carrying this T cell receptor beta chain was seen once. The germline gives CDR1 SQVTM, CDR2 ANQGSEA. There are 15 residues in the CDR3. Trimming took off 0 bases at V and 0 bases at J, with 10 bases between the two ends. This sample was taken from a study of shared clonotypes between healthy human individuals. Assay: immunoSEQ multiplex PCR; the TCRdb copy retains only in-frame clones and omits some. This sample yields approximately 500,000 clones, of which more than 75% are seen a single time; around 12% belongs to the top ten. Sequenced sample: PBMCs. The gene calls are TRBV29-1 and TRBJ2-3, with unresolved D. This clonotype was sampled from a woman in her thirties or forties in good health. Some clones in this sample may be carry-over from other donors' samples. DNA for the CDR3: TGCAGCGTTGAAGATTTCGGCAGTAGCACAGATACGCAGTATTTT. Translation: CSVEDFGSSTDTQYF.